These 27 T cell receptor beta chains came from one sample sequenced in a study of T cell repertoires in cytomegalovirus infection (dated by TCRdb to between 2017 and 2020). The instrument given in TCRdb is Illumina HiSeq 1500. In TCRdb, the public reads were trimmed at Q25 with fastp and aligned with MiXCR, with productive beta chains retained. CDR3 protein duplicates are merged, each entry listing the most common genes and DNA. Present in this sample are 200,000 to 300,000 distinct CDR3 sequences, approximately 14% of which were seen just once. The ten largest clones capture around 8.1% of the sample. The specimen was PBMCs. Receptors were obtained from a human donor in good health (CMV status not recorded). Some clones in this sample may be carry-over from other donors' samples.

Many counts were recorded for this clonotype. The V and J genes are TRBV7-8 and TRBJ1-3, with D perhaps TRBD1 (5 bases). The CDR3 is made up of 14 amino acids. Germline V lookup: CDR1 SGHVS, CDR2 FQNEAQ. The V and J ends lost 0 bases and 4 bases respectively, with 7 bases between them. CDR3 sequence reads: CASSLAGDGNTIYF. The DNA for the CDR3 is TGTGCCAGCAGCTTAGCAGGGGACGGAAACACCATATATTTT.

The chain is built from TRBV19 and TRBJ2-1; TRBD2 matches at 8 bases. The J segment lost 4 bases and the V segment lost 5 bases, leaving 4 bases of the junction unmatched. The CDR3 covers 14 residues. Germline V gene data show CDR1 as LNHDA and CDR2 as SQIVND (reference sequence). The CDR3 bases are TGTGCCAGTAGTCGGGAGGGCCCATACAATGAGCAGTTCTTC. It encodes CASSREGPYNEQFF.

Only a few counts were recorded for this clonotype. J is TRBJ1-2 and V is TRBV29-1, with a tentative D call TRBD1 (6 bases). This CDR3 is built from 14 residues. Germline lookup yields CDR1 SQVTM and CDR2 ANQGSEA. V gave up 2 bases and J gave up 0 bases, with 10 bases separating them. The CDR3 nucleotides are TGCAGCGTTGAATCGGGGACACCTAACTATGGCTACACCTTC. Its translation is CSVESGTPNYGYTF.

This chain joins TRBV24-1 and TRBJ2-5; D is uncertain. Trimming cost V 1 base and J 5 bases, with 4 bases left between them. This CDR3 has 12 residues. In germline, CDR1 is KGHDR, CDR2 SFDVKD. The CDR3 reads CATSDLSETQYF. The CDR3 DNA reads as TGTGCCACCAGTGATTTAAGTGAGACCCAGTACTTC.

The sample holds many counts of this clonotype. The chain couples TRBV28 to TRBJ2-1; the D is unclear. The length of the CDR3 is 13 residues. V lost 1 base, J lost 4 bases, and 5 bases lay in between. Germline lookup yields CDR1 MDHEN and CDR2 SYDVKM. Written as DNA, the CDR3 is TGTGCCAGCAGTTTATTCAAGTACAATGAGCAGTTCTTC. Translating it yields CASSLFKYNEQFF.

This clonotype was recorded many times. The chain is built from TRBV4-3 and TRBJ2-3, with 9 bases that match TRBD2. V lost 0 bases and J lost 6; bases outside the gene matches: 1. In germline, CDR1 is LGHNA, CDR2 YSLEER. The length of the CDR3 is 14 residues. The CDR3 region has the DNA TGCGCCAGCAGCCAAGATAGCGGGGGCGATACGCAGTATTTT. This encodes CASSQDSGGDTQYF.

This clonotype was recorded many times. The V gene is TRBV6-1, the J gene TRBJ2-1; possibly TRBD1 or TRBD2 for D (5 bases each). The germline V gene has CDR1 MNHNS and CDR2 SASEGT. CDR3 length equals 15 residues. Trimming took 5 bases from V and 6 from J, leaving 17 bases between them. The CDR3 sequence: CASSPSGLGANEQFF. DNA for the CDR3: TGTGCCAGCAGTCCAAGCGGATTAGGGGCCAATGAGCAGTTCTTC.

This clonotype was found many times. The rearrangement uses TRBV7-2 and TRBJ2-7; 7 bases fit TRBD1. Trimming at V came to 4 bases and at J to 2 bases, leaving 5 bases not matched to a gene. Germline loops: CDR1 SGHTA, CDR2 FQGNSA. The CDR3 sequence is 14 residues long. For the CDR3, the DNA is TGTGCCAGCAGCTCACAGGGGATGACCTACGAGCAGTACTTC. Translated, it gives CASSSQGMTYEQYF.

This chain connects TRBV28 to TRBJ2-1; 7 nucleotides line up with TRBD2. This CDR3 comprises 13 residues. The J segment lost 5 bases and the V segment lost 6 bases, leaving 4 bases of the junction unmatched. CDR1 and CDR2 (germline): MDHEN, SYDVKM. The CDR3 spells CASRGGSNNEQFF. CDR3 coding DNA: TGTGCCAGCAGAGGCGGGAGCAACAATGAGCAGTTCTTC.

The rearrangement links TRBV6-2 or TRBV6-3 to TRBJ2-6; no definite D call. This CDR3 is 16 amino acids long. V shed 2 bases and J shed 0 bases, with 8 bases lying between them. CDR1 MNHEY and CDR2 SVGEGT come from the germline V gene. The CDR3 protein is CASSYASISGANVLTF. CDR3 nucleotides: TGTGCCAGCAGTTACGCCTCAATCTCTGGGGCCAACGTCCTGACTTTC.

The V call is TRBV2, the J call TRBJ1-2; 8 bases line up with TRBD1. Trimming cost V 3 bases and J 2 bases; bases outside gene matches: 5. CDR3 size: 15 residues. CDR1 SNHLY and CDR2 FYNNEI come from the germline V gene. CDR3 sequence: CASSDPGQANYGYTF. CDR3 coding DNA: TGTGCCAGCAGTGATCCGGGACAGGCCAACTATGGCTACACCTTC.

V gene TRBV14 combines with J gene TRBJ2-1; D not resolved. This CDR3 comprises 14 residues. The ends were cut back, 4 bases at V and 8 bases at J, with 15 bases in the middle. Germline V gives CDR1 SGHDN, CDR2 FVKESK. The CDR3 sequence is CASSLATGEDEQFF. In DNA form, the CDR3 reads TGTGCCAGCAGCCTAGCCACCGGTGAGGATGAGCAGTTCTTC.

This sequence joins TRBV29-1 and TRBJ2-7; D might be TRBD1 (6 bases). The germline gives CDR1 SQVTM, CDR2 ANQGSEA. V lost 7 bases, J lost 3 bases, and 13 bases lay in between. The CDR3 runs 12 residues. CDR3 in DNA: TGCAGCGGGGGTCAGGGGATCTACGAGCAGTACTTC. This gives the protein CSGGQGIYEQYF.

This clonotype was observed many times. This chain uses TRBV7-2 with TRBJ1-2; D call uncertain. This CDR3 is built from 13 residues. Trimming removed 3 bases from V and 7 bases from J, with 12 bases in between. Germline V CDR1 and CDR2: SGHTA, FQGNSA. The CDR3 loop reads CASSFLGRRGYTF. Written as DNA, the CDR3 is TGTGCCAGCAGCTTTCTTGGCCGGCGTGGCTACACCTTC.

This rearrangement joins TRBV7-3 to TRBJ2-5; tentative D call: TRBD1 (6 bases). The germline CDR1 and CDR2 sequences are SGHTA and FQGTGA. The CDR3 contains 14 residues. Trimming shortened V by 7 bases and J by 4 bases, and 16 bases separated the two germline ends. Written as DNA, the CDR3 is TGTGCCAGCACCGGGACACCAGAACGAGAGACCCAGTACTTC. Translation gives CASTGTPERETQYF.

This clonotype was detected only a few times. The J gene is TRBJ1-1, the V gene TRBV12-3 or TRBV12-4, with 8 bases aligning to TRBD1. Trimming cost V 6 bases and J 3 bases; bases outside gene matches: 6. This CDR3 is 14 amino acids long. The CDR3 loop is CASSPGTGYTEAFF. The DNA of the CDR3 is TGTGCCAGCAGCCCCGGGACAGGCTACACTGAAGCTTTCTTT.

CDR3 in amino acids: CATSRDPTSGRFTGELFF. DNA of the CDR3: TGTGCCACCAGCAGAGATCCCACTAGCGGGAGGTTCACCGGGGAGCTGTTTTTT. This chain joins TRBV15 and TRBJ2-2, with TRBD2 identical over 12 bases. Per germline, CDR1 LNHNV and CDR2 YYDKDF (reference sequence). The junction had 6 bases not matched to a gene; V was cut back by 0 bases and J by 4 bases. The CDR3 has 18 residues.

This clonotype was recorded at least ten times. The rearrangement joins TRBV7-2 to TRBJ2-2, with 8 bases matching TRBD2. This CDR3 region has 16 residues. CDR1 SGHTA and CDR2 FQGNSA come from the germline V gene. The V gene end was trimmed by 4 bases and the J gene end by 0 bases; junction bases not matched to a gene: 4. This chain's CDR3 is CASSYGLAANTGELFF. In DNA, the CDR3 is TGTGCCAGCAGCTACGGACTAGCAGCGAACACCGGGGAGCTGTTTTTT.

This clonotype was seen at least ten times. V usage is TRBV7-2 and J usage is TRBJ2-3; D remains ambiguous. Germline CDR1 reads SGHTA; CDR2 reads FQGNSA. Trimming pared 2 bases from V and 2 bases from J, leaving 8 bases between. The CDR3 has 14 amino acids. The CDR3 loop reads CASSLFGVTDTQYF. In DNA, the CDR3 is TGTGCCAGCAGCTTATTTGGGGTCACAGATACGCAGTATTTT. Together with reference TRBV7-2 and TRBJ2-3, the CDR3 gives the full variable domain: GAGVSQSPSNKVTEKGKDVELRCDPISGHTALYWYRQSLGQGLEFLIYFQGNSAPDKSGLPSDRFSAERTGGSVSTLTIQRTQQEDSAVYLCASSLFGVTDTQYFGPGTRLTVL.

The rearrangement uses TRBV4-1 and TRBJ1-5, with D perhaps TRBD1 (5 bases). V lost 0 bases to trimming and J lost 8 bases, with 14 bases between them. Germline V lookup: CDR1 MGHRA, CDR2 YSYEKL. There are 15 residues in the CDR3. CDR3 in amino acids: CASSQDRSGLKPQHF. CDR3 nucleotides: TGCGCCAGCAGCCAAGATCGGTCAGGGTTAAAGCCCCAGCATTTT.

This clonotype occurred many times. DNA for the CDR3: TGTGCCAGCAGCCAAGCAGCGGGAGTCTCCTACGAGCAGTACTTC. Translating gives CASSQAAGVSYEQYF. The rearrangement uses TRBV4-2 and TRBJ2-7, with 8 bases lining up with TRBD2. Trimming took 1 base from V and 0 from J; bases not matched to a gene: 2. Germline V gene lookup returns CDR1 LGHNA and CDR2 YNFKEQ. This CDR3 has 15 residues.

The chain is built from TRBV14 and TRBJ2-2, with D perhaps matching TRBD1 (6 bases). CDR3 size: 15 residues. V was trimmed by 1 base and J by 3 bases, leaving 9 bases between them. Germline loops: CDR1 SGHDN, CDR2 FVKESK. The CDR3 sequence is CASSQVAGDTGELFF. CDR3 nucleotide sequence: TGTGCCAGCAGCCAAGTTGCAGGGGACACCGGGGAGCTGTTTTTT.

This clonotype was counted ten times or more. The chain recombines TRBV29-1 with TRBJ1-2; D is unclear. The CDR3 consists of 13 residues. Trimming took 3 bases from V and 4 from J, leaving 12 bases between them. The germline gives CDR1 SQVTM, CDR2 ANQGSEA. The DNA of the CDR3 is TGCAGCGTTGACCTTGGGCGGAGCTATGGCTACACCTTC. Protein product: CSVDLGRSYGYTF. Full variable domain (remainder filled in from reference TRBV29-1 and TRBJ1-2): SAVISQKPSRDICQRGTSLTIQCQVDSQVTMMFWYRQQPGQSLTLIATANQGSEATYESGFVIDKFPISRPNLTFSTLTVSNMSPEDSSIYLCSVDLGRSYGYTFGSGTRLTVV.

This clonotype has a handful of counts. This sequence joins TRBV27 and TRBJ1-4; a possible D gene is TRBD1 (6 bases). CDR1 is MNHEY and CDR2 is SMNVEV in the germline V gene (reference sequence). Trimming took 3 bases from V and 8 from J, leaving 10 bases between them. The CDR3 extends over 13 amino acids. CDR3 coding DNA: TGTGCCAGCAGTTTCCCCGGACAGGAAAAACTGTTTTTT. Amino acid sequence: CASSFPGQEKLFF.

The J gene is TRBJ2-2, the V gene TRBV29-1; the match to TRBD2 covers 8 bases. The CDR3 is 13 amino acids. V lost 7 bases, J lost 3 bases, and 4 bases stayed unmatched. CDR1 is SQVTM, CDR2 ANQGSEA, per germline. CDR3 DNA: TGCAGCGGAGCACTAGCGGACACCGGGGAGCTGTTTTTT. Protein product: CSGALADTGELFF.

The chain combines TRBV29-1 with TRBJ2-2, with D perhaps assigned TRBD1 or TRBD2 (6 bases each). Trimming stripped 3 bases from V and 5 bases from J, with 10 bases between. Germline CDR1 and CDR2: SQVTM and ANQGSEA. There are 13 residues in the CDR3. Here the CDR3 reads CSVDTGRTGELFF. In DNA, the CDR3 is TGCAGCGTTGACACAGGGAGGACCGGGGAGCTGTTTTTT.

The table lists this clonotype with a few counts. V is TRBV4-1 and J is TRBJ1-2; no firm D call. The CDR3 spans 14 residues. Germline loops: CDR1 MGHRA, CDR2 YSYEKL. V lost 3 bases to trimming and J lost 7 bases, with 15 bases between them. CDR3 sequence (DNA): TGCGCCAGCAGCCAGCGCGGCCTGTATGGTGGCTACACCTTC. It codes for CASSQRGLYGGYTF.